The T cell receptor (beta chain) under discussion was sequenced for a study of T cell responses to AZD1222 COVID-19 vaccine. CDR3 size: 16 residues. V lost 0 bases, J lost 6 bases, and 15 bases lay in between. CDR1 LGHDT and CDR2 YNNKEL come from the germline V gene (reference sequence). TCRdb's table, derived via immunoSEQ multiplex PCR, lists solely in-frame clones and lacks some. The sample lists 100,000 to 150,000 clones, over 90% occurring once. The J gene is TRBJ2-1, the V gene TRBV3-1 (or the pseudogene TRBV3-2), with a possible D match to TRBD2 (5 bases). The clonotype originates from an adult in good health. Material: peripheral blood, obtained on day 0 of AZD1222 vaccination. The CDR3 region is CASSQELRAWGNEQFF. CDR3 nucleotide sequence: TGTGCCAGCAGCCAAGAATTGCGGGCCTGGGGCAATGAGCAGTTCTTC.